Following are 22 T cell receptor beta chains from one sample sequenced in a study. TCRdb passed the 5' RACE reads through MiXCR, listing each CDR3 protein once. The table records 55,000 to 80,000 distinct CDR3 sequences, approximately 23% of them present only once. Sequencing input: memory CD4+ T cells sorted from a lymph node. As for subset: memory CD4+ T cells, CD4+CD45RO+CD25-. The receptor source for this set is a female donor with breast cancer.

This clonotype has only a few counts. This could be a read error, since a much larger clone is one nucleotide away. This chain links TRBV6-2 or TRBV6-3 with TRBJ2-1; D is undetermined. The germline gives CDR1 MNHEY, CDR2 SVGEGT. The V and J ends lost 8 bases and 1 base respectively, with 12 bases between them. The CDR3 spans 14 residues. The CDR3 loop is CASARLGSYNEQFF. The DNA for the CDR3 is TGTGCCAGCGCCAGACTTGGGTCCTACAATGAGCAGTTCTTC.

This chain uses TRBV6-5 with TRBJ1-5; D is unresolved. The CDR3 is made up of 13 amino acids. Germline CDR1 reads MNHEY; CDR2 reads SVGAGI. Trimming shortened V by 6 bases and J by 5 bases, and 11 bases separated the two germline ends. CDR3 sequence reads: CASRESHDQPQHF. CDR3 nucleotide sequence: TGTGCCAGCAGGGAAAGCCACGATCAGCCCCAGCATTTT.

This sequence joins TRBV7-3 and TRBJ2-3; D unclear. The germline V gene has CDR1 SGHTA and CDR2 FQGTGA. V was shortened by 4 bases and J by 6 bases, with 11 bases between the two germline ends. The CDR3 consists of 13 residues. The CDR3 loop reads CASSSLFGDTQYF. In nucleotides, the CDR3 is TGTGCCAGCAGCTCCCTCTTCGGGGATACGCAGTATTTT.

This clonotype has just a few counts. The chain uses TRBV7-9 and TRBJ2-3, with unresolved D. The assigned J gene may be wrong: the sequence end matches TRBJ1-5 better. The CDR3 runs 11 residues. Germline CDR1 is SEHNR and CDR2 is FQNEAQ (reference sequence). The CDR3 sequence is CASSLGDTQHF. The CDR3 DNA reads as TGTGCCAGCAGCCTAGGAGATACGCAGCATTTT.

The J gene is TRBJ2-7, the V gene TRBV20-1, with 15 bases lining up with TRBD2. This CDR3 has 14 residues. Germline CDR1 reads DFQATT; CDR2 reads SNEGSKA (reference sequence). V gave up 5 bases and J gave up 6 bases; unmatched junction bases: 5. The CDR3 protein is CSALPGLAGGEQYF. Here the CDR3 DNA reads TGCAGTGCTCTTCCGGGACTAGCGGGAGGCGAGCAGTACTTC.

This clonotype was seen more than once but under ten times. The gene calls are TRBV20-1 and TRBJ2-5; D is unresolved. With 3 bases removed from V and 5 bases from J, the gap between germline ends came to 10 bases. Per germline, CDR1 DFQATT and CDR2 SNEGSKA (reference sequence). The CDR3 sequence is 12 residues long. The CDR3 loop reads CSASKGPETQYF. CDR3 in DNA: TGCAGTGCTAGTAAAGGGCCCGAGACCCAGTACTTC.

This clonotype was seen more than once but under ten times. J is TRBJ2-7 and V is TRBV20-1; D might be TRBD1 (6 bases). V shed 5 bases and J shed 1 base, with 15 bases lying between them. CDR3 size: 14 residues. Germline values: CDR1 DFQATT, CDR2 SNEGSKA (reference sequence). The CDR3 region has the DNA TGCAGTGCTGATGGGGCAGGGGCTTCCTACGAGCAGTACTTC. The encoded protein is CSADGAGASYEQYF.

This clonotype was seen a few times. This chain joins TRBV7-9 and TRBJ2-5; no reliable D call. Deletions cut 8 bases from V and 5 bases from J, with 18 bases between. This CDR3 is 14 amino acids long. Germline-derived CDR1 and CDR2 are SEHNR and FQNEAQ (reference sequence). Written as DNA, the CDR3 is TGTGCCAGCGCTTGGGGTTCAGTGACGGAGACCCAGTACTTC. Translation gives CASAWGSVTETQYF.

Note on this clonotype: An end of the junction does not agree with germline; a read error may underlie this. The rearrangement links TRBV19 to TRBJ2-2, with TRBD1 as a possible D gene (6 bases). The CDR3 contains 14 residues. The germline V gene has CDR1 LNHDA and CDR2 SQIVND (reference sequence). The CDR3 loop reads CASNDGQNTGELVF. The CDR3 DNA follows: TGTGCCAGTAATGACGGACAGAACACCGGGGAGCTGGTTTTT. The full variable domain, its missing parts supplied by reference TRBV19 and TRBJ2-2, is DGGITQSPKYLFRKEGQNVTLSCEQNLNHDAMYWYRQDPGQGLRLIYYSQIVNDFQKGDIAEGYSVSREKKESFPLTVTSAQKNPTAFYLCASNDGQNTGELVFGEGSRLTVL.

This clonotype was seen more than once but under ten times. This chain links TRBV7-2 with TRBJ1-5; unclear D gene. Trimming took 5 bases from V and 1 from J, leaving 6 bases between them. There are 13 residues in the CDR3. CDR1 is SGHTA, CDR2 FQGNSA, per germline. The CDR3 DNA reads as TGTGCCAGCAGCCAGGACAGCAATCAGCCCCAGCATTTT. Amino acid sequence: CASSQDSNQPQHF.

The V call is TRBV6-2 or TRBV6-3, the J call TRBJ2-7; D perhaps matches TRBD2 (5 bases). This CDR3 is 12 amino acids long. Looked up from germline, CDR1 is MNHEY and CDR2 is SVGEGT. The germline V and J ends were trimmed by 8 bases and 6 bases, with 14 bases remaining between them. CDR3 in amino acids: CASGPRGIEQYF. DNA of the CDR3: TGTGCCAGCGGACCCCGGGGAATCGAGCAGTACTTC.

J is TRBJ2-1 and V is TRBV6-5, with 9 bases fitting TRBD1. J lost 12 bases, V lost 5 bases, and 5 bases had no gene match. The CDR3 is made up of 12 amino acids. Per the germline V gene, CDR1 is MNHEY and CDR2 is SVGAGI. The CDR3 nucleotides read TGTGCCAGCAGTCGGGACAGGGAAAGGCAGTTCTTC. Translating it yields CASSRDRERQFF.

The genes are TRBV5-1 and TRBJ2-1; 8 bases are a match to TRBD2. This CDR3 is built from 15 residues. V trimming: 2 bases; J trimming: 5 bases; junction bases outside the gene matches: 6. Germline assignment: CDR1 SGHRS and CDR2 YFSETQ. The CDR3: CASSFTSGPNNEQFF. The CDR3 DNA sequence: TGCGCCAGCAGCTTTACTAGCGGCCCCAACAATGAGCAGTTCTTC. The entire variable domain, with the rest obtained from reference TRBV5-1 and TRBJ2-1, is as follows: KAGVTQTPRYLIKTRGQQVTLSCSPISGHRSVSWYQQTPGQGLQFLFEYFSETQRNKGNFPGRFSGRQFSNSRSEMNVSTLELGDSALYLCASSFTSGPNNEQFFGPGTRLTVL.

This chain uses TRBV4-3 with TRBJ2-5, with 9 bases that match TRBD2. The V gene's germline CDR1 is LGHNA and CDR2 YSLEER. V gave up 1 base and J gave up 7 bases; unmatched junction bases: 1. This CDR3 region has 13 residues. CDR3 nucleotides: TGCGCCAGCAGCCAAGGGCGGGAGGGGACCCAGTACTTC. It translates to CASSQGREGTQYF.

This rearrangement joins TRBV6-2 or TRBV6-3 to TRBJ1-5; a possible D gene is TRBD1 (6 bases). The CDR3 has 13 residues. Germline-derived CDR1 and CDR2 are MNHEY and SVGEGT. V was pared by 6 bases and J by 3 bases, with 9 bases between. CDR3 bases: TGTGCCAGCAGGACAGGTGACAATCAGCCCCAGCATTTT. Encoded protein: CASRTGDNQPQHF.

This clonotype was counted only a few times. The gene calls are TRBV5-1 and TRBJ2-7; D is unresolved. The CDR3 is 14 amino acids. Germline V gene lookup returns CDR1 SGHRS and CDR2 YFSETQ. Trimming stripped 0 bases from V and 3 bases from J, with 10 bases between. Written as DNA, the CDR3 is TGCGCCAGCAGCTTGGACGGCAGTCACTACGAGCAGTACTTC. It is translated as CASSLDGSHYEQYF.

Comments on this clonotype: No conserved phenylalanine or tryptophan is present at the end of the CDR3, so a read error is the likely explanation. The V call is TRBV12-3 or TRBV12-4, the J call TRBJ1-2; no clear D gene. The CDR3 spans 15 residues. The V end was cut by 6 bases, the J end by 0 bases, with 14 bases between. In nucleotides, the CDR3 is TGTGCCAGCAGCCCGGTAGGGTCGGCTAACTATGGCTACACCTGC. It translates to CASSPVGSANYGYTC.

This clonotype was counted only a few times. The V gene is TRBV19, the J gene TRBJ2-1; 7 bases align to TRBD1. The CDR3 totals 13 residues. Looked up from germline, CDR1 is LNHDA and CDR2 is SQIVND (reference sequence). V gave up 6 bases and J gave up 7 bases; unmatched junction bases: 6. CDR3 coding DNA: TGTGCCAGTAGCTTACAGGGGTCGAATGAGCAGTTCTTC. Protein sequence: CASSLQGSNEQFF.

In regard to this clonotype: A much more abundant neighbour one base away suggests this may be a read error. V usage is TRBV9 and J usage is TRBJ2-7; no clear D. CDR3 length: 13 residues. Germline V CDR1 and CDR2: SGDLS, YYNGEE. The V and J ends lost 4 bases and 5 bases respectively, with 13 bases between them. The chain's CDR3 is CASSPTPDHEQYF. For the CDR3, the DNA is TGTGCCAGCAGCCCCACCCCCGACCACGAGCAGTACTTC.

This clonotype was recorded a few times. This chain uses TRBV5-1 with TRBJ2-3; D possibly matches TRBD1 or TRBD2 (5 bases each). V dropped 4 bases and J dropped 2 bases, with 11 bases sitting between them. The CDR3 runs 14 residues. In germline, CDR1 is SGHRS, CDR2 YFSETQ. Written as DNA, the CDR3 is TGCGCCAGCAGCGTGGGACGGCACACAGATACGCAGTATTTT. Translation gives CASSVGRHTDTQYF.

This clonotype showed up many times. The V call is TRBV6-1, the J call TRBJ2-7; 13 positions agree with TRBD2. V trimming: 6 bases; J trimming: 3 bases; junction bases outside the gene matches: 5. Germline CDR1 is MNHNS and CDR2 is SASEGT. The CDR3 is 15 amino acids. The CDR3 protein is CASRAGLAGDYEQYF. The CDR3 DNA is TGTGCCAGCAGGGCCGGACTAGCGGGAGACTACGAGCAGTACTTC.

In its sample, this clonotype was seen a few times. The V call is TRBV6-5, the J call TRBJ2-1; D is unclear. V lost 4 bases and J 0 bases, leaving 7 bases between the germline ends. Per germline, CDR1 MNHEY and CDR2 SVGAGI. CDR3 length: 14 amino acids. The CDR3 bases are TGTGCCAGCAGTTCGCCTAGCTCCTACAATGAGCAGTTCTTC. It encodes CASSSPSSYNEQFF.